This entry lists 11 T cell receptor beta chains sequenced from one sample in a study of cytomegalovirus exposure and HLA in healthy donors. PCR amplification relied on 60 Vbeta primers (plus 13 Jbeta primers). Produced via immunoSEQ multiplex PCR; TCRdb's table is partial and in-frame only. Of under 150,000 clones in the sample, approximately 9% are singletons; the top ten hold over 6.5%. The sample comprised PBMCs. These receptors were obtained from a woman in her thirties or forties in good health and CMV-seropositive.

This clone was seen a few times. The CDR3 DNA follows: TGCAGCGTTACCGGGACAGGGATGAACACTGAAGCTTTCTTT. Translated: CSVTGTGMNTEAFF. The genes are TRBV29-1 and TRBJ1-1; 9 bases map to TRBD1. The ends lost 5 bases at V and 0 bases at J; junction bases unmatched: 4. Germline V gene sequence: CDR1 SQVTM, CDR2 ANQGSEA. This CDR3 region has 14 residues.

The chain has TRBV7-8 and TRBJ2-2; D gene ambiguous. CDR3 length: 13 residues. The V gene's germline CDR1 is SGHVS and CDR2 FQNEAQ. Trimming took off 2 bases at V and 7 bases at J, with 8 bases between the two ends. The CDR3 nucleotides are TGTGCCAGCAGCTTAAAACTCGTCGGGGAGCTGTTTTTT. Translation gives CASSLKLVGELFF.

The chain is built from TRBV19 and TRBJ1-1; 8 nucleotides agree with TRBD1. CDR3 size: 17 residues. Looked up from germline, CDR1 is LNHDA and CDR2 is SQIVND (reference sequence). V was clipped by 4 bases and J by 1 base; unmatched bases: 11. The CDR3 loop reads CASSTGQGRQKNTEAFF. The CDR3 coding sequence is TGTGCCAGTAGTACCGGACAGGGAAGACAAAAGAACACTGAAGCTTTCTTT.

This clone has a handful of counts. This rearrangement joins TRBV9 to TRBJ2-5; TRBD2 agrees at 13 bases. Germline assignment: CDR1 SGDLS and CDR2 YYNGEE. The CDR3 extends over 15 amino acids. V gave up 4 bases and J gave up 3 bases; unmatched junction bases: 3. DNA of the CDR3: TGTGCCAGCAGCCCAGGGACTAGCGGGGAAGAGACCCAGTACTTC. Translated: CASSPGTSGEETQYF.

This clone showed up just a few times. The chain has TRBV5-1 and TRBJ1-1, with D perhaps TRBD1 (6 bases). The V gene's germline CDR1 is SGHRS and CDR2 YFSETQ. V was pared by 5 bases and J by 1 base, with 12 bases between. The CDR3 sequence is 14 residues long. The CDR3 loop is CASSPGVTNTEAFF. The CDR3 DNA is TGCGCCAGCAGTCCAGGGGTAACGAACACTGAAGCTTTCTTT.

This clone was recorded a few times. This chain uses TRBV29-1 with TRBJ1-1; the D is unclear. CDR1 is SQVTM, CDR2 ANQGSEA, per germline. This CDR3 spans 12 amino acids. CDR3 sequence: CIAARGSTEAFF. CDR3 nucleotide sequence: TGCATCGCGGCGCGGGGATCCACTGAAGCTTTCTTT.

The chain couples TRBV5-8 to TRBJ1-2; possible D gene TRBD1, 5 bases. The CDR3 spans 13 residues. CDR1 is SGHTS and CDR2 is YDEGEE in the germline V gene. V lost 1 base, J lost 8 bases, and 12 bases lay in between. CDR3 sequence reads: CASSLNRGEGYTF. DNA of the CDR3: TGTGCCAGCAGCTTGAATAGGGGTGAGGGCTACACCTTC.

This clone was seen more than once but under ten times. The chain employs TRBV5-1 and TRBJ2-3, with TRBD2 matching over 11 bases. Germline V gives CDR1 SGHRS, CDR2 YFSETQ. J lost 0 bases, V lost 4 bases, and 4 bases had no gene match. The length of the CDR3 is 16 residues. DNA for the CDR3: TGCGCCAGCAGCATCGGGACTAGCGGTAGCACAGATACGCAGTATTTT. Its translation is CASSIGTSGSTDTQYF.

The chain has TRBV5-1 and TRBJ1-2; TRBD1 is a possible D gene (6 bases). This CDR3 spans 14 amino acids. The V and J ends lost 1 base and 2 bases respectively, with 9 bases between them. The germline gives CDR1 SGHRS, CDR2 YFSETQ. The CDR3 DNA is TGCGCCAGCAGCTTGACGGACAGCAACTATGGCTACACCTTC. This sequence encodes CASSLTDSNYGYTF.

The gene calls are TRBV14 and TRBJ2-3; 8 nucleotides match TRBD1. From germline, CDR1 is SGHDN and CDR2 FVKESK. J was trimmed by 4 bases and V by 2 bases; bases with no gene match: 5. The CDR3 sequence is 15 residues long. CDR3: CASSQRTGSSDTQYF. The CDR3 coding sequence is TGTGCCAGCAGCCAACGGACAGGGAGCTCAGATACGCAGTATTTT.

A few counts support this clone. The gene calls are TRBV7-2 and TRBJ1-2, with 7 bases lining up with TRBD1. The CDR3 runs to 15 residues. The V gene's germline CDR1 is SGHTA and CDR2 FQGNSA. The V gene end was trimmed by 6 bases and the J gene end by 3 bases; junction bases not matched to a gene: 10. CDR3 residues: CASRTKAGGDYGYTF. In DNA, the CDR3 is TGTGCCAGCAGGACAAAGGCAGGGGGAGACTATGGCTACACCTTC.